This T cell receptor (beta chain) was observed in a study of T cell repertoires in cytomegalovirus infection. As for the study in general: TCR beta signatures that were public indicated CMV infection and matching HLA type.

The germline gives CDR1 MNHEY, CDR2 SVGEGT. The ends lost 3 bases at V and 3 bases at J; junction bases unmatched: 5. This CDR3 contains 14 residues. Study-wide points: Predominance within the ex vivo response was attributable to HLA-C-restricted CMV-specific TCR beta clonotypes. Summed public TCR beta family frequency identified CMV carriers bearing the relevant HLA.

TCRdb fed the reads into MiXCR, producing one record per CDR3 protein. Of about 770,000 distinct CDR3 sequences listed, 29% were seen once; the top ten hold under 15%. Turning to this clonotype: Its target is not known.

The chain joins TRBV6-2 or TRBV6-3 to TRBJ2-7; 7 bases are a match to TRBD1. The sequence was collected from a human donor in good health (CMV status not recorded). Some clones in this sample may be carry-over from other donors' samples. This specimen was cultured CD8+ T cells from PBMCs, taken from culture after CMV antigen stimulation. CDR3 nucleotides: TGTGCCAGCAGTTATGGACAGGAGTACTACGAGCAGTACGTC. This sequence encodes CASSYGQEYYEQYV.